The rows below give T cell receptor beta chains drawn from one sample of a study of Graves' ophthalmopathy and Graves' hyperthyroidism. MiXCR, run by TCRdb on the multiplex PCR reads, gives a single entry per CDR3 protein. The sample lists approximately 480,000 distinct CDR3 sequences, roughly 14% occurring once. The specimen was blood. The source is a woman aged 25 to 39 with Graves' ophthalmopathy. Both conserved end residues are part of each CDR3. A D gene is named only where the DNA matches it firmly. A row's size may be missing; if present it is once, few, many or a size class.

CDR3nt: TGTGCCAGCAGCTTAGCGACAATTACGGTCACCGGGGAGCTGTTTTTT; CDR3aa: CASSLATITVTGELFF; j_gene: TRBJ2-2; v_gene: TRBV7-2; abundance: many; d_gene: NA
CDR3nt: TGTGCCTGTTGGGGGCCCCCGAACTACGAGCAGTACTTC; CDR3aa: CACWGPPNYEQYF; j_gene: TRBJ2-7; v_gene: TRBV30; abundance: NA; d_gene: NA
CDR3nt: TGTGCCAGCAGCTTAAGGTCTGAGGGGGGCAGAAGAAACACCATATATTTT; CDR3aa: CASSLRSEGGRRNTIYF; j_gene: TRBJ1-3; v_gene: TRBV11-2; abundance: NA; d_gene: NA
CDR3nt: TGCAGTGCTAAAGATGGTCTAGCCTCCTACGAGCAGTACTTC; CDR3aa: CSAKDGLASYEQYF; j_gene: TRBJ2-7; v_gene: TRBV20-1; abundance: many; d_gene: NA
CDR3nt: TGTGCCAGCAGCGACCCCTCGTACAGGGGAGAAGAGACCCAGTACTTC; CDR3aa: CASSDPSYRGEETQYF; j_gene: TRBJ2-5; v_gene: TRBV6-1; abundance: many; d_gene: TRBD1
CDR3nt: TGTGCCAGCGGACTAGACAGGGTCGACGAGCAGTACTTC; CDR3aa: CASGLDRVDEQYF; j_gene: TRBJ2-7; v_gene: TRBV6-1; abundance: many; d_gene: NA
CDR3nt: TGTGCCAGCAGTCAGGGCCTAGCGGGGGGGCTAGACGAGCAGTACTTC; CDR3aa: CASSQGLAGGLDEQYF; j_gene: TRBJ2-7; v_gene: TRBV6-1; abundance: many; d_gene: TRBD2
CDR3nt: TGTGCCAGCAGGCAGGCGAGGGGACGAAAAGAGAACTATGGCTACACCTTC; CDR3aa: CASRQARGRKENYGYTF; j_gene: TRBJ1-2; v_gene: TRBV6-2/TRBV6-3; abundance: few; d_gene: NA
CDR3nt: TGTGCCAGCATTCCCCCACGGGGTAGTAGCGGGGGCTACGAGCAGTACTTC; CDR3aa: CASIPPRGSSGGYEQYF; j_gene: TRBJ2-7; v_gene: TRBV11-1; abundance: many; d_gene: TRBD2
CDR3nt: TGCGCCAGCAGCCAAAGGTATAGCAATCAGCCCCAGCATTTT; CDR3aa: CASSQRYSNQPQHF; j_gene: TRBJ1-5; v_gene: TRBV4-1; abundance: few; d_gene: NA
CDR3nt: TGTGCTAGTGCATGGGCAGCCACCTGGGACACTGAAGCTTTCTTT; CDR3aa: CASAWAATWDTEAFF; j_gene: TRBJ1-1; v_gene: TRBV12-5; abundance: many; d_gene: NA
CDR3nt: TGTGCCAGCAGCCAAGTAACGACAGGAGGGGGCTACACCTTC; CDR3aa: CASSQVTTGGGYTF; j_gene: TRBJ1-2; v_gene: TRBV3-1; abundance: many; d_gene: NA
CDR3nt: TGTGCCAGCGCAGGGGACTATCAGCCTCAGCATTTT; CDR3aa: CASAGDYQPQHF; j_gene: TRBJ1-5; v_gene: TRBV28; abundance: NA; d_gene: NA
CDR3nt: TGTGCCAGCAGTTTCGGGGGCCCCTATGGCTACACCTTC; CDR3aa: CASSFGGPYGYTF; j_gene: TRBJ1-2; v_gene: TRBV28; abundance: many; d_gene: NA
CDR3nt: TGTGCCAGCAGTTTGGCAGGAACCGACGAGCAGTACTTC; CDR3aa: CASSLAGTDEQYF; j_gene: TRBJ2-7; v_gene: TRBV12-3/TRBV12-4; abundance: many; d_gene: NA
CDR3nt: TGCAGTGCTAAGCCCCTCGCTAGCGGAGACACCGGGGAGCTGTTTTTT; CDR3aa: CSAKPLASGDTGELFF; j_gene: TRBJ2-2; v_gene: TRBV20-1; abundance: many; d_gene: TRBD2
CDR3nt: TGTGCCAGCTACAAAGCTAGGGGGCCCTATGACTCTGGAAACACCATATATTTT; CDR3aa: CASYKARGPYDSGNTIYF; j_gene: TRBJ1-3; v_gene: TRBV6-2/TRBV6-3; abundance: many; d_gene: TRBD1
CDR3nt: TGTGCCCATAGGGAGGGGGCGAGGAACACTGAAGCTTTCTTT; CDR3aa: CAHREGARNTEAFF; j_gene: TRBJ1-1; v_gene: TRBV10-3; abundance: few; d_gene: TRBD1
CDR3nt: TGTGCCAGCAGTCGAGACCCGGGAGACCCGACCCAGTACTTC; CDR3aa: CASSRDPGDPTQYF; j_gene: TRBJ2-5; v_gene: TRBV2; abundance: many; d_gene: NA
CDR3nt: TGTGCCAGCAGCCCACGAGGTTGGGGGGGGGAGACCCAGTACTTC; CDR3aa: CASSPRGWGGETQYF; j_gene: TRBJ2-5; v_gene: TRBV7-3; abundance: few; d_gene: TRBD2
CDR3nt: TGCAGTGCTAGAGATATGGGGAGTGACACTGAAGCTTTCTTT; CDR3aa: CSARDMGSDTEAFF; j_gene: TRBJ1-1; v_gene: TRBV20-1; abundance: many; d_gene: NA
CDR3nt: TGTGCCAGCAGTCAGGGGAAGGGAGAGACCCAGTACTTC; CDR3aa: CASSQGKGETQYF; j_gene: TRBJ2-5; v_gene: TRBV27; abundance: many; d_gene: NA
CDR3nt: TGTGCCAGCAGGTGGGGAGGTAGCGGCTCCTACGAGCAGTACTTC; CDR3aa: CASRWGGSGSYEQYF; j_gene: TRBJ2-7; v_gene: TRBV6-1; abundance: many; d_gene: NA
CDR3nt: TGCGCCAGCAGAGGGACAGGGATCACTGAAGCTTTCTTT; CDR3aa: CASRGTGITEAFF; j_gene: TRBJ1-1; v_gene: TRBV5-1; abundance: many; d_gene: TRBD1
CDR3nt: TGCAGTGCTATGGTAGGGAACACTGAAGCTTTCTTT; CDR3aa: CSAMVGNTEAFF; j_gene: TRBJ1-1; v_gene: TRBV20-1; abundance: NA; d_gene: NA
CDR3nt: TGTGCCAGCAGCTTAGTAGGGGGGGCGGGGGCCCTAGAGACCCAGTACTTC; CDR3aa: CASSLVGGAGALETQYF; j_gene: TRBJ2-5; v_gene: TRBV7-2; abundance: many; d_gene: NA
CDR3nt: TGTGCCAGTAGAGACAGCAATCAAGAGACCCAGTACTTC; CDR3aa: CASRDSNQETQYF; j_gene: TRBJ2-5; v_gene: TRBV19; abundance: many; d_gene: NA
CDR3nt: TGTGCCAGCAGCTTAGCTCCGACAGGGGAGAACACTGAAGCTTTCTTT; CDR3aa: CASSLAPTGENTEAFF; j_gene: TRBJ1-1; v_gene: TRBV11-1; abundance: NA; d_gene: TRBD1
CDR3nt: TGTGCCAGCAGCTTAGGGCGGGGGCCTACAGATACGCAGTATTTT; CDR3aa: CASSLGRGPTDTQYF; j_gene: TRBJ2-3; v_gene: TRBV7-2; abundance: many; d_gene: NA
CDR3nt: TGTGCCAGCAGTTTGGATCGTGAGGACAGGTCACAAGAGACCCAGTACTTC; CDR3aa: CASSLDREDRSQETQYF; j_gene: TRBJ2-5; v_gene: TRBV28; abundance: many; d_gene: TRBD1
CDR3nt: TGTGCCAGCAGCTTTAACGGGAGGGCAGAGACCCAGTACTTC; CDR3aa: CASSFNGRAETQYF; j_gene: TRBJ2-5; v_gene: TRBV7-2; abundance: many; d_gene: TRBD2
CDR3nt: TGTGCCACCAGCAGAGATAGGCCTGGCTCTGGAAACACCATATATTTT; CDR3aa: CATSRDRPGSGNTIYF; j_gene: TRBJ1-3; v_gene: TRBV15; abundance: many; d_gene: NA
CDR3nt: TGTGCCAGCAGTTCGGACAGGGACAGGGGGCAGGAGCAGTACTTC; CDR3aa: CASSSDRDRGQEQYF; j_gene: TRBJ2-7; v_gene: TRBV28; abundance: NA; d_gene: TRBD1
CDR3nt: TGCGCCAGCAGCCAAGATAGGGGGGCGCAGAACACCGGGGAGCTGTTTTTT; CDR3aa: CASSQDRGAQNTGELFF; j_gene: TRBJ2-2; v_gene: TRBV4-1; abundance: few; d_gene: NA
CDR3nt: TGTGCCAGCAGTTACCAAGAGACCCAGTACTTC; CDR3aa: CASSYQETQYF; j_gene: TRBJ2-5; v_gene: TRBV5-1; abundance: many; d_gene: NA